The clone carrying this TCR beta chain was seen more than once but under ten times. Its antigen remains unidentified. The record originates from a study of beta chain features in type 1 diabetes. As for the study in general: Patients looked much like healthy donors when it came to age, gender and cell yields.

The investigators reverse transcribed all of the isolated RNA, so they sequenced expressed TCRB transcripts. Measured with immunoSEQ multiplex PCR; TCRdb has only the in-frame clones, and not every one. The data contain nearly 700,000 clones, around an eighth of them singletons. Broader study findings: In every one of the four CD4+ subsets, TCRB CDR3s were moderately but significantly shorter in Type 1 diabetes patients. VDJ junctions from patients with type 1 diabetes contained fewer insertions and more deletions.

This CDR3 has 17 amino acids. CDR1 and CDR2 from the germline V gene are SEHNR and FQNEAQ (reference sequence). The germline V and J ends were trimmed by 5 bases and 5 bases, with 22 bases remaining between them. V is TRBV7-9 and J is TRBJ2-1, with D possibly being TRBD2 (6 bases). Sequences were obtained from naive CD4+ T cells from blood. The source is a man aged 18-30 years with type 1 diabetes. The CDR3 DNA sequence: TGTGCCAGCAGCCAGACCTTCGGGACTCCAGAGAACAATGAGCAGTTCTTC. It translates to CASSQTFGTPENNEQFF.